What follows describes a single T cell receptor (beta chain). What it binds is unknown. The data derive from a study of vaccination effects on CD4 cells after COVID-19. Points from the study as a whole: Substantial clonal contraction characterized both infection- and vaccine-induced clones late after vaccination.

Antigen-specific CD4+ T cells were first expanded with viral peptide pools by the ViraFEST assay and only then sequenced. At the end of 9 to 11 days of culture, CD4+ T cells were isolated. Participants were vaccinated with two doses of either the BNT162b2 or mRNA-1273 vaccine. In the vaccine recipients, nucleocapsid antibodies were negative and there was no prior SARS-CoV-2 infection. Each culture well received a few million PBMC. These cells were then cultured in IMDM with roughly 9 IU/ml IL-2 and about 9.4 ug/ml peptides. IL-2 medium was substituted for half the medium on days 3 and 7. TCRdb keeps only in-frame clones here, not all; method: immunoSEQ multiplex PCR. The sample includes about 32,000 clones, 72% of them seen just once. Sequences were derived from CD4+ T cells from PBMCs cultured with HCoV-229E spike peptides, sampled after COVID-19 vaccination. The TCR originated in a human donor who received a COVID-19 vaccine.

The DNA for the CDR3 is TGTGCCATCAGTGCAATTAAGGCAGATACGCAGTATTTT. Its protein product is CAISAIKADTQYF. This rearrangement joins TRBV10-3 to TRBJ2-3; D not certain. The germline CDR1 and CDR2 sequences are ENHRY and SYGVKD. This CDR3 has 13 residues. Trimming removed 4 bases at V and 4 bases at J, with 9 bases between.